The T cell receptor (beta chain) described here comes from a study of blood T cell repertoires in COVID-19 (TCRdb year 2020). General notes on the study: Collaborator samples came from the United States, Italy and Spain and covered acute and convalescent phases of COVID-19. The prospective study material was composed of cDNA or gDNA derived from T cells, B-cell-depleted T cells, or PBMCs. Subjects who had been exposed to COVID-19, were actively infected with it, or had recovered from it provided the deeply sampled blood TCRbeta repertoires that made up the dataset. The repertoires were released in a freely available public database meant as a resource for research on the immune response to SARS-CoV-2. Samples were obtained from the ongoing ImmuneRACE study (first 160 participants) and from about 1,300 subjects provided by 6 global collaborators. The sample metadata nearly always contained a de-identified subject ID, COVID-19 status, age in years and sex. Where available, HLA class I and class II types were taken from metadata supplied by the sample provider and were not determined by assay-based typing.

Results and caveats for the whole study, not just this receptor: How much clinical and demographic metadata was included differed by source and by participant, and the metadata was provided uncurated.

For this clone: Its antigen is still unknown. Base quality data are lacking; no much larger clone is found one base away.

The CDR3 has 13 amino acids, counting the end cysteine and phenylalanine. The entry retains the CDR3 DNA only, 39 bases that are in frame from base 1. Trimming removed 3 bases from V and 10 bases from J; the gene matches leave 2 bases unexplained. The germline V gene (reference sequence) sets CDR1 to SEHNR and CDR2 to FQNEAQ. Collaborating institutions collected whole blood in K2EDTA tubes following their own protocols. For TCRbeta analysis, collaborator samples were shipped as frozen whole blood, as isolated PBMCs, or as DNA extracted from either sample type. The immunoSEQ Assay, a bias-controlled multiplex PCR, was used to amplify TCRbeta CDR3 regions from genomic DNA. Concerning the study's data processing: The number of nucleated cells in each sample was estimated by amplification of reference gene primers within the assay. Sequence reads were collapsed and filtered to measure the absolute abundance of every unique TCRbeta CDR3 rearrangement. For each sample, productive Simpson clonality was calculated by taking the square root of Simpson's diversity index across productive rearrangements. The clones in this table, taken by TCRdb from immuneACCESS, are in-frame only. Not every clone is retained; where verified, under half of the shortfall comes from an unresolved V gene, and the cause of the rest is unknown. For V, J and clone size, that table is used; D and trimming come from the DNA. A total of about 34,000 clones appear in this sample, 90% of them only once. Roughly 19% of the sample belongs to the ten largest clones.

The TCR originated in an elderly man with acute or convalescent COVID-19. Material for sequencing was peripheral blood. Recombination connected TRBV7-9 to TRBJ1-6; 8 bases in the junction line up with TRBD1. The DNA reads as follows: TGTGCCAGCAGCTTGGGACAGGCATCACCCCTCCACTTT. This sequence encodes CASSLGQASPLHF. Beyond the CDR3, the reference TRBV7-9 and TRBJ1-6 genes provide the residues; the full variable domain reads: DTGVSQNPRHKITKRGQNVTFRCDPISEHNRLYWYRQTLGQGPEFLTYFQNEAQLEKSRLLSDRFSAERPKGSFSTLEIQRTEQGDSAMYLCASSLGQASPLHFGNGTRLTVT.